The clone carrying this TCR beta chain was seen a handful of times. Its antigen is undetermined. This sample is drawn from a study of blood T cells in healthy people across ages. A second PCR of about 6 to 11 cycles used a sample-barcoded 5' primer and a J-beta primer mix. TCRdb redid the calling of the 5' RACE reads with MiXCR, one entry per CDR3 protein. Of fewer than 2,000,000 distinct CDR3 sequences in the sample, 39% are singletons; the top ten hold about 23%. Study findings and constraints: Roughly linear declines in TCR beta diversity per million T cells occurred with age. Donor CMV status, an unknown factor, possibly confounded changes in expanded clonotypes. Investigators viewed diversity estimates from one million T cells as underestimates, the study reported.

The receptor's source is a human donor in good health. Sequenced material: blood.

CDR3 residues: CASSQELGLRYGYTF. The CDR3 DNA is TGTGCCAGCAGCCAAGAGTTAGGTTTGCGGTATGGCTACACCTTC. The rearrangement joins TRBV4-2 to TRBJ1-2; D not resolved. Germline CDR1 and CDR2: LGHNA and YNFKEQ. This CDR3 region has 15 residues. The germline V and J ends were trimmed by 0 bases and 5 bases, with 13 bases remaining between them.